The text below deals with one T cell receptor (beta chain). Libraries were prepared by immunoSEQ multiplex PCR; TCRdb keeps only in-frame clonotypes and omits some of them. The repertoire consists of some 70,000 clones, with about nine tenths occurring once and the leading ten covering about 6%. These data come from a study of blood T cell repertoires in COVID-19. From germline, CDR1 is MNHEY and CDR2 SVGAGI. This CDR3 contains 14 residues. V lost 6 bases and J lost 11, with 22 bases in between. The rearrangement joins TRBV6-5 to TRBJ1-1; D is unclear. This sequence was found in a woman between 65 and 79 years old with acute or convalescent COVID-19. The sequenced sample consisted of peripheral blood. CDR3 residues: CASSRPFDGGEAFF. The CDR3 DNA follows: TGTGCCAGCAGCCGTCCTTTCGATGGAGGTGAGGCTTTCTTT.